The clone carrying this T cell receptor beta chain was seen only once. Germline assignment: CDR1 SGHNT and CDR2 YYREEE (reference sequence). The CDR3 has 16 amino acids. Trimming removed 4 bases at V and 2 bases at J, with 17 bases between. Only in-frame clones appear in the TCRdb table, and some are missing; sequencing was by immunoSEQ multiplex PCR. This repertoire shows fewer than 500,000 clones, nearly 90% found once; its top ten account for nearly 2%. This specimen belongs to a study of blood T cell repertoires in COVID-19. Looking at the study overall: Sites in the United States, Italy and Spain provided acute and convalescent COVID-19 samples.

Those enrolled, adults aged about 18 to 89 years, came from around 24 US areas. Participant reports of clinical history set cohort assignment. The chain recombines TRBV5-4 with TRBJ2-3; D possibly corresponds to TRBD2 (6 bases). Sequenced: PBMCs or T cells enriched from blood (not recorded which). The origin of this receptor is a woman between 18 and 29 years old with acute COVID-19. The CDR3 is CASSAVAVLNTDTQYF. For the CDR3, the DNA is TGTGCCAGCAGCGCCGTAGCGGTTCTGAACACAGATACGCAGTATTTT.